This T cell receptor beta chain was sequenced during a study of shared clonotypes between healthy human individuals. To note about this clone: As yet, its antigen is unknown.

The CDR3 length is 15 residues. Germline assignment: CDR1 SGHTA and CDR2 FQGNSA. V trimming: 1 base; J trimming: 5 bases; junction bases outside the gene matches: 3. Some clones are missing from TCRdb's copy, which holds only in-frame ones; the method was immunoSEQ multiplex PCR. This sample yields roughly 1 million clones, of which about 75% are seen a single time; approximately 1.5% belongs to the top ten. Study-level results: Unshared clonotypes carried lower generation probabilities than those common to all four donors.

Sequenced: memory CD4+ T cells sorted from blood. Subset reported: CD45RA-negative fraction. This sequence joins TRBV7-2 and TRBJ1-4; 8 bases match TRBD1. The origin of this receptor is a man between 18 and 29 years old in good health. CDR3 nucleotides: TGTGCCAGCAGCTTAGTGTCAGGGGGCAATGAAAAACTGTTTTTT. It yields the protein CASSLVSGGNEKLFF.